A selection of T cell receptor beta chains follows, all from one sample in a study of T cells after yellow fever vaccination. TCRdb independently ran MiXCR on the 5' RACE reads; one entry per CDR3 protein. The repertoire includes a few hundred thousand distinct CDR3 sequences, roughly 8% of them detected once, and around 17% sits in the top ten. This specimen consisted of PBMCs, obtained approximately 47 days after the first yellow fever vaccination. The receptor source for this set is a man younger than 30 who received the YFV17D yellow fever vaccine. CDR3s include the opening cysteine and the closing phenylalanine or tryptophan. D genes are given only for firm matches. The listing skips clone size in some rows; elsewhere it reads once, few, many or a size class.

NA	NA	TRBV6-2/TRBV6-3	TRBJ1-3	CASSYVGTGPSGNTIYF	TGTGCCAGCAGTTACGTTGGCACTGGACCTTCTGGAAACACCATATATTTT
TRBD1	NA	TRBV6-1	TRBJ2-1	CASRPGQGANEQFF	TGTGCCAGCAGACCCGGACAGGGGGCGAATGAGCAGTTCTTC
NA	few	TRBV27	TRBJ2-2	CASSPAGPNTGELFF	TGTGCCAGCAGCCCTGCGGGCCCGAACACCGGGGAGCTGTTTTTT
TRBD1	NA	TRBV7-9	TRBJ1-5	CASSQGTGGNQPQHF	TGTGCCAGCAGCCAAGGGACAGGGGGCAATCAGCCCCAGCATTTT
NA	NA	TRBV7-3	TRBJ1-1	CASSFTLNTEAFF	TGTGCCAGCAGTTTTACACTGAACACTGAAGCTTTCTTT
NA	few	TRBV5-1	TRBJ2-7	CASSRTHALGGSYEQYF	TGCGCCAGCAGCCGAACCCATGCTCTAGGGGGGTCCTACGAGCAGTACTTC
NA	NA	TRBV7-6	TRBJ1-1	CASSFGGRAEAFF	TGTGCCAGCAGCTTCGGGGGGCGCGCTGAAGCTTTCTTT
TRBD1	NA	TRBV29-1	TRBJ1-3	CSVGTGGLGNTIYF	TGCAGCGTTGGCACAGGGGGCTTGGGAAACACCATATATTTT
TRBD1	NA	TRBV7-2	TRBJ2-7	CASSPRQGGDYEQYF	TGTGCCAGCAGCCCACGACAGGGTGGGGACTACGAGCAGTACTTC
TRBD2	NA	TRBV20-1	TRBJ2-5	CSAEIAGGRRETQYF	TGCAGTGCTGAGATCGCGGGGGGGAGGAGAGAGACCCAGTACTTC
NA	many	TRBV30	TRBJ1-6	CAWIAPNRKYNSPLHF	TGTGCCTGGATCGCCCCGAATAGAAAGTATAATTCACCCCTCCACTTT
NA	NA	TRBV4-2	TRBJ1-5	CASSQEGSANQPQHF	TGTGCCAGCAGCCAAGAAGGATCCGCTAATCAGCCCCAGCATTTT
NA	many	TRBV7-2	TRBJ2-5	CASSLSRGETQYF	TGTGCCAGCAGCTTAAGTCGTGGGGAGACCCAGTACTTC
TRBD1	NA	TRBV7-2	TRBJ2-7	CASSLAGQSGQYF	TGTGCCAGCAGCTTAGCGGGACAGTCGGGACAGTACTTC
NA	NA	TRBV6-2/TRBV6-3	TRBJ1-5	CASSYQQTNQPQHF	TGTGCCAGCAGTTATCAACAGACCAATCAGCCCCAGCATTTT
TRBD1	few	TRBV5-6	TRBJ1-5	CASSRGTGGAYGNQPQHF	TGTGCCAGCAGCCGAGGGACAGGGGGCGCTTACGGCAATCAGCCCCAGCATTTT
NA	few	TRBV25-1	TRBJ2-3	CASRDLSDTQYF	TGTGCCAGCAGAGATCTTTCAGATACGCAGTATTTT
TRBD2	few	TRBV10-1	TRBJ2-5	CASSEASGETQYF	TGCGCCAGCAGTGAGGCTAGCGGGGAGACCCAGTACTTC
NA	few	TRBV7-3	TRBJ2-5	CASSPTATQETQYF	TGTGCCAGCAGCCCCACGGCAACTCAAGAGACCCAGTACTTC
NA	NA	TRBV6-5	TRBJ2-5	CASRATPRIQYF	TGTGCCAGCAGGGCAACCCCCCGGATCCAGTACTTC
NA	NA	TRBV6-1	TRBJ2-1	CASSLHSSNEQFF	TGTGCCAGCAGCCTCCACTCTAGCAATGAGCAGTTCTTC
NA	few	TRBV4-1	TRBJ1-5	CASSHQIRADSNQPQHF	TGCGCCAGCAGCCACCAGATACGGGCAGATAGCAATCAGCCCCAGCATTTT
NA	few	TRBV29-1	TRBJ2-5	CSATALSRQTQYF	TGCAGCGCGACGGCTTTGAGCAGGCAGACCCAGTACTTC
TRBD1	few	TRBV20-1	TRBJ2-7	CSATGQASSYEQYF	TGCAGTGCTACAGGACAGGCCTCCTCCTACGAGCAGTACTTC
NA	NA	TRBV12-3/TRBV12-4	TRBJ2-3	CASSTRGTDTQYF	TGTGCCAGCAGCACTAGGGGCACAGATACGCAGTATTTT
TRBD1	NA	TRBV6-5	TRBJ2-3	CASSYKTGGRSDTQYF	TGTGCCAGCAGTTACAAGACAGGGGGGAGGTCAGATACGCAGTATTTT
NA	NA	TRBV20-1	TRBJ2-1	CSARDRVRPEQFF	TGCAGTGCTAGAGATCGGGTCCGTCCTGAGCAGTTCTTC
TRBD1	NA	TRBV5-6	TRBJ1-2	CASSTAGQGYYGYTF	TGTGCCAGCAGCACCGCCGGACAGGGCTACTATGGCTACACCTTC
TRBD2	NA	TRBV7-9	TRBJ2-5	CASSSGTTLQETQYF	TGTGCCAGCAGCTCCGGGACTACCTTACAAGAGACCCAGTACTTC
NA	NA	TRBV6-5	TRBJ2-5	CASGYAAETMYQETQYF	TGTGCCAGCGGTTACGCAGCGGAGACCATGTACCAAGAGACCCAGTACTTC
NA	NA	TRBV3-1	TRBJ2-1	CACTQVQVSYNEQFF	TGTGCCTGCACCCAAGTACAGGTGTCCTACAATGAGCAGTTCTTC
NA	many	TRBV20-1	TRBJ2-7	CSASPNSYEQYF	TGCAGTGCTAGTCCCAACTCCTACGAGCAGTACTTC
TRBD2	few	TRBV6-2/TRBV6-3	TRBJ2-1	CASSYSLAGGIPYNEQFF	TGTGCCAGCAGTTACTCGCTAGCGGGGGGCATTCCCTACAATGAGCAGTTCTTC
NA	few	TRBV20-1	TRBJ2-5	CSASRSSLLWGETQYF	TGCAGTGCCTCTCGAAGCTCTCTTCTATGGGGAGAGACCCAGTACTTC